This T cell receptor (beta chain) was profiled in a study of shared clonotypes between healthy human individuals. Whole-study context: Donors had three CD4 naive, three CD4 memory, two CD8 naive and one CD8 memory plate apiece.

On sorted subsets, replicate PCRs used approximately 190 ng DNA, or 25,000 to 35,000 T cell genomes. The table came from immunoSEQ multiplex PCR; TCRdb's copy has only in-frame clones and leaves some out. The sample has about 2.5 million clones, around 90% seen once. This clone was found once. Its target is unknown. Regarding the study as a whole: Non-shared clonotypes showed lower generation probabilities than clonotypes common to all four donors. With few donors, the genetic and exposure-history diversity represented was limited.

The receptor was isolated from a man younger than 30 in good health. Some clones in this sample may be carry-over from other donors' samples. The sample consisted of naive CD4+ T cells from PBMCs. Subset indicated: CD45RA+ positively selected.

CDR3 bases: TGTGCCAGCAGCTCCGGGACAAATTACGAGCAGTACTTC. It is translated as CASSSGTNYEQYF. The chain joins TRBV5-4 to TRBJ2-7; D may be TRBD1 (6 bases). V shed 3 bases and J shed 4 bases, with 11 bases lying between them. Germline loops: CDR1 SGHNT, CDR2 YYREEE (reference sequence). The CDR3 length is 13 residues.